One and the same sample provided the 28 T cell receptor beta chains below, sequenced in a study of T cells in Graves' hyperthyroidism and ophthalmopathy. Amplified regions were TCR beta CDR3 sequences from RNA transcripts. First-round RT-PCR with HTBI primers amplified the TCR CDR3 region. MiXCR was run by TCRdb on the multiplex PCR reads, yielding one entry per CDR3 protein. This table holds approximately 560,000 distinct CDR3 sequences, 35% to 55% found once. The sample comprised peripheral blood or thyroid tissue (not recorded which). The receptors were sampled from a woman aged 18-29 years with Graves' hyperthyroidism.

This clonotype was counted ten times or more. This chain connects TRBV29-1 to TRBJ2-5; no definite D call. Between the trimmed V and J ends, which lost 3 bases and 4 bases, there was a span of 9 bases. Looked up from germline, CDR1 is SQVTM and CDR2 is ANQGSEA. The CDR3 runs 12 residues. The CDR3 region is CSVDPVGETQYF. CDR3 sequence (DNA): TGCAGCGTTGATCCAGTAGGAGAGACCCAGTACTTC.

A few counts support this clonotype. The rearrangement uses TRBV7-2 and TRBJ1-1; tentatively, D is TRBD1 (6 bases). Between the trimmed V and J ends, which lost 5 bases and 4 bases, there was a span of 17 bases. Germline V gives CDR1 SGHTA, CDR2 FQGNSA. The CDR3 spans 15 residues. The CDR3 bases are TGTGCCAGCAGCCACCTGGGGGGCAGGAGCACTGAAGCTTTCTTT. Amino acid sequence: CASSHLGGRSTEAFF.

This clonotype was recorded at least ten times. The CDR3 protein is CASSDASNQPQHF. The CDR3 DNA reads TGTGCCAGCAGTGACGCGAGCAATCAGCCCCAGCATTTT. This chain joins TRBV2 and TRBJ1-5, with unresolved D. CDR3 length: 13 residues. V dropped 3 bases and J dropped 1 base, with 4 bases sitting between them. Germline values: CDR1 SNHLY, CDR2 FYNNEI.

This chain uses TRBV20-1 with TRBJ2-7; possibly TRBD2 for D (5 bases). Germline V gene lookup returns CDR1 DFQATT and CDR2 SNEGSKA (reference sequence). With 1 base removed from V and 2 bases from J, the gap between germline ends came to 18 bases. This CDR3 has 16 amino acids. CDR3 region: CSARAPRGPLTYEQYF. The CDR3 DNA is TGCAGTGCTAGAGCCCCGAGAGGGCCGCTAACCTACGAGCAGTACTTC.

J is TRBJ1-1 and V is TRBV25-1; D uncertain. Trimming took off 5 bases at V and 8 bases at J, with 12 bases between the two ends. This CDR3 has 12 amino acids. CDR1 is MGHDK and CDR2 is SYGVNS in the germline V gene. In nucleotides, the CDR3 is TGTGCCAGCAGTTTATGGGGTGTAGAAGCTTTCTTT. Translating gives CASSLWGVEAFF.

The V gene is TRBV7-3, the J gene TRBJ2-6; D is unresolved. This CDR3 has 15 residues. V was pared by 6 bases and J by 0 bases, with 9 bases between. Looked up from germline, CDR1 is SGHTA and CDR2 is FQGTGA. The CDR3 is CASRPAGSGANVLTF. The CDR3 region has the DNA TGTGCCAGCAGGCCAGCCGGCTCTGGGGCCAACGTCCTGACTTTC. Supplemented by reference TRBV7-3 and TRBJ2-6, the full variable domain reads GAGVSQTPSNKVTEKGKYVELRCDPISGHTALYWYRQSLGQGPEFLIYFQGTGAADDSGLPNDRFFAVRPEGSVSTLKIQRTERGDSAVYLCASRPAGSGANVLTFGAGSRLTVL.

V usage is TRBV15 and J usage is TRBJ1-6; 8 nucleotides agree with TRBD1. Germline CDR1 reads LNHNV; CDR2 reads YYDKDF (reference sequence). The CDR3 totals 16 residues. V dropped 3 bases and J dropped 7; count of bases not matched to a gene: 8. CDR3 residues: CATSSITGGVNSPLHF. In DNA, the CDR3 is TGTGCCACCAGCAGCATCACAGGGGGAGTGAATTCACCCCTCCACTTT.

The V and J genes are TRBV10-3 and TRBJ1-4, with TRBD1 matching over 8 bases. The junction had 11 bases not matched to a gene; V was cut back by 5 bases and J by 6 bases. Germline-derived CDR1 and CDR2 are ENHRY and SYGVKD. The CDR3 consists of 16 residues. The CDR3 bases are TGTGCCATCAGTTACGGACAGGGAGTCTCGGATGAAAAACTGTTTTTT. Translated: CAISYGQGVSDEKLFF.

A remark on this clonotype: The junction and the germline gene differ at one end; a read error may be behind it. The chain is built from TRBV24-1 and TRBJ2-5; possibly TRBD2 for D (5 bases). CDR1 and CDR2 (germline): KGHDR, SFDVKD. The CDR3 extends over 19 amino acids. CDR3 sequence reads: CGTSDSGSLEAASQETQYF. The CDR3 nucleotides are TGTGGCACCAGTGATTCTGGGTCGTTGGAGGCAGCCTCCCAAGAGACCCAGTACTTC.

A remark on this clonotype: A junction end diverges from the germline sequence, so it may reflect a read error. The chain carries TRBV2 and TRBJ2-7; 9 bases map to TRBD2. Germline loops: CDR1 SNHLY, CDR2 FYNNEI. The CDR3 extends over 16 amino acids. The CDR3 sequence: CASRRDTGTSTYEQYF. The DNA of the CDR3 is TGCGCCAGTCGACGAGACACCGGGACTAGCACCTACGAGCAGTACTTC. Based on the CDR3 plus reference TRBV2 and TRBJ2-7, the full variable domain is EPEVTQTPSHQVTQMGQEVILRCVPISNHLYFYWYRQILGQKVEFLVSFYNNEISEKSEIFDDQFSVERPDGSNFTLKIRSTKLEDSAMYFCASRRDTGTSTYEQYFGPGTRLTVT.

The chain carries TRBV10-3 and TRBJ1-3; 9 positions agree with TRBD1. The CDR3 sequence is 14 residues long. Unmatched junction bases numbered 12, after V lost 10 bases and J lost 8 bases. Germline V CDR1 and CDR2: ENHRY, SYGVKD. CDR3 sequence reads: CATTGTGKGDTIYF. The CDR3 DNA reads as TGTGCCACCACCGGGACAGGGAAGGGAGACACCATATATTTT.

V is TRBV7-2 and J is TRBJ2-7; D possibly corresponds to TRBD2 (6 bases). CDR1 is SGHTA and CDR2 is FQGNSA in the germline V gene. The CDR3 has 14 residues. With 5 bases removed from V and 5 bases from J, the gap between germline ends came to 16 bases. The CDR3 loop is CASSPRRGWDEQYF. CDR3 nucleotide sequence: TGTGCCAGCAGCCCACGACGGGGGTGGGACGAGCAGTACTTC.

A few counts support this clonotype. This CDR3 is missing its conserved last phenylalanine or tryptophan, likely due to a read error. The limits of the CDR3 on the DNA are not certain, so only TCRdb's listed CDR3 is given. The chain employs TRBV7-2 and TRBJ2-6; TRBD1 is taken as the D call from the table, unchecked against the DNA. The V gene's germline CDR1 is SGHTA and CDR2 FQGNSA. The CDR3 adds up to 8 amino acids, both ends counted. This chain's CDR3 is CASSQWTG.

The chain employs TRBV12-3 or TRBV12-4 and TRBJ1-5; a weak D match, TRBD1 (6 bases). Trimming removed 8 bases at V and 0 bases at J, with 8 bases between. The CDR3 is 13 amino acids. Here the CDR3 reads CASEGGSNQPQHF. The DNA for the CDR3 is TGTGCCAGCGAGGGGGGTAGCAATCAGCCCCAGCATTTT.

The chain links TRBV7-9 to TRBJ1-1, with D unresolved. V lost 2 bases, J lost 1 base, and 8 bases lay in between. The length of the CDR3 is 14 residues. The germline gives CDR1 SEHNR, CDR2 FQNEAQ (reference sequence). CDR3 region: CASSLSRQNTEAFF. The CDR3 DNA is TGTGCCAGCAGCTTAAGCAGACAGAACACTGAAGCTTTCTTT.

CDR3: CANQGQGAGYTF. The CDR3 DNA reads TGTGCCAACCAGGGACAGGGGGCTGGCTACACCTTC. This chain connects TRBV10-3 to TRBJ1-2; 12 bases are shared with TRBD1. Trimming cost V 10 bases and J 7 bases; bases outside gene matches: 4. The CDR3 spans 12 residues. From germline, CDR1 is ENHRY and CDR2 SYGVKD.

This rearrangement joins TRBV4-2 to TRBJ2-2; 10 bases align to TRBD2. Germline CDR1 is LGHNA and CDR2 is YNFKEQ. The length of the CDR3 is 18 residues. V dropped 4 bases and J dropped 0; count of bases not matched to a gene: 8. The CDR3 coding sequence is TGTGCCAGCAGCCCCGGGGGAGCGGGAGGGCCGAACACCGGGGAGCTGTTTTTT. It yields the protein CASSPGGAGGPNTGELFF.

This chain connects TRBV7-2 to TRBJ2-5; a possible D gene is TRBD2 (7 bases). V was cut by 1 base and J by 1 base, with 10 bases left in between. Germline CDR1 is SGHTA and CDR2 is FQGNSA. There are 15 residues in the CDR3. Here the CDR3 DNA reads TGTGCCAGCAGCTTAGGTGGGGGGGCCCAAGAGACCCAGTACTTC. It codes for CASSLGGGAQETQYF.

This clonotype was found a few times. The CDR3 reads CASSKPGQGLSPLHF. The DNA of the CDR3 is TGTGCCAGCAGCAAACCGGGACAGGGGCTTTCACCCCTCCACTTT. The rearrangement links TRBV7-2 to TRBJ1-6; 10 bases map to TRBD1. The germline CDR1 and CDR2 sequences are SGHTA and FQGNSA. After removal of 5 bases from V and 9 bases from J, the junction contained 7 bases not matched to a gene. There are 15 residues in the CDR3.

This chain connects TRBV2 to TRBJ1-1; the D gene is possibly TRBD1 (5 bases). CDR3 size: 14 residues. The germline CDR1 and CDR2 sequences are SNHLY and FYNNEI. V gave up 3 bases and J gave up 1 base, with 9 bases separating them. The CDR3 sequence: CASSEDIKNTEAFF. Written as DNA, the CDR3 is TGTGCCAGCAGTGAGGACATTAAGAACACTGAAGCTTTCTTT.

The V and J genes are TRBV2 and TRBJ1-6; maybe TRBD1 (6 bases). Germline assignment: CDR1 SNHLY and CDR2 FYNNEI. This CDR3 contains 14 residues. Trimming cost V 5 bases and J 10 bases, with 15 bases left between them. CDR3 nucleotides: TGTGCCAGCAGTTTAGGGGGGGGCTACTCACCCCTCCACTTT. Translated: CASSLGGGYSPLHF.

With regard to this clonotype: This could be a read error, since a much larger clone is one nucleotide away. V is TRBV2 and J is TRBJ2-7, with 7 bases fitting TRBD1. CDR3 length: 14 amino acids. After removal of 7 bases from V and 10 bases from J, the junction contained 16 bases not matched to a gene. Germline V gives CDR1 SNHLY, CDR2 FYNNEI. The CDR3 DNA is TGTGCCAGCATGAAAGACAGGGTTTTTCCCAACCAGTACTTC. Translating it yields CASMKDRVFPNQYF.

This clonotype was recorded a few times. V usage is TRBV5-1 and J usage is TRBJ2-5; TRBD2 aligns across 9 bases. V lost 0 bases to trimming and J lost 2 bases; unmatched junction nucleotides: 5. CDR1 is SGHRS and CDR2 is YFSETQ in the germline V gene. The CDR3 is 16 amino acids. CDR3 DNA: TGCGCCAGCAGCTTGGTTCTAGCGGGGACTCAAGAGACCCAGTACTTC. It yields the protein CASSLVLAGTQETQYF.

The chain carries TRBV2 and TRBJ2-7; 13 nucleotides agree with TRBD2. Germline-derived CDR1 and CDR2 are SNHLY and FYNNEI. V was clipped by 9 bases and J by 4 bases; unmatched bases: 3. CDR3 length: 13 amino acids. The CDR3 sequence: CASGLAGDYEQYF. The CDR3 DNA is TGTGCCAGTGGACTAGCGGGAGATTACGAGCAGTACTTC.

This sequence joins TRBV9 and TRBJ1-5; D is uncertain. The V end lost 1 base, the J end lost 0 bases, and 14 bases lay between the germline ends. CDR1 is SGDLS, CDR2 YYNGEE, per germline. This CDR3 region has 17 residues. CDR3 in DNA: TGTGCCAGCAGCGTATGTTTGACTGTATATAGCAATCAGCCCCAGCATTTT. It is translated as CASSVCLTVYSNQPQHF.

The sample holds one count of this clonotype. The V gene is TRBV7-2, the J gene TRBJ2-7; D unclear. CDR3 length equals 12 residues. Germline V gene lookup returns CDR1 SGHTA and CDR2 FQGNSA. The V and J ends lost 11 bases and 2 bases respectively, with 13 bases between them. The CDR3 sequence: CAWSVITYEQYF. Here the CDR3 DNA reads TGTGCCTGGAGTGTTATCACCTACGAGCAGTACTTC.

Comment on this clonotype: A much larger clone differs by one base, so this may be a read error. The chain joins TRBV2 to TRBJ1-1; a weak D match, TRBD1 (5 bases). The V end was cut by 8 bases, the J end by 2 bases, with 15 bases between. Germline-derived CDR1 and CDR2 are SNHLY and FYNNEI. The CDR3 has 14 residues. CDR3 sequence (DNA): TGTGCCAGCGACGACACGGGACTTAACACTGAAGCTTTCTTT. The encoded protein is CASDDTGLNTEAFF.

This chain links TRBV29-1 with TRBJ1-5, with 7 bases identical to TRBD1. CDR1 is SQVTM and CDR2 is ANQGSEA in the germline V gene. With V trimmed by 4 bases and J by 7 bases, 10 bases remained unmatched. This CDR3 contains 14 residues. The CDR3: CSVAPDRNEQPQHF. The DNA of the CDR3 is TGCAGCGTTGCTCCGGACAGGAACGAGCAGCCCCAGCATTTT.